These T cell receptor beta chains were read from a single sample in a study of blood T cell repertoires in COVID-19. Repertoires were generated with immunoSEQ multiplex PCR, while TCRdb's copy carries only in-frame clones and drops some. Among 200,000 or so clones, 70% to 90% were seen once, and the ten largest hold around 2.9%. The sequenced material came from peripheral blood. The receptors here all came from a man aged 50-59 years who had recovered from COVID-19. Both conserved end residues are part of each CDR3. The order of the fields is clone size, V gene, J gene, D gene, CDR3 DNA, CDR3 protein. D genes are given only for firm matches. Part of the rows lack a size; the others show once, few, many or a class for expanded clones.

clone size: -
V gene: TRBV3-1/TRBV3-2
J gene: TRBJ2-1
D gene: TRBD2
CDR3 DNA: TGTGCCAGCAGCCAAGGTGGAAAAGGAGCGGGAGTAGGTAGGTTAGATGAGCAGTTCTTC
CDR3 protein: CASSQGGKGAGVGRLDEQFF

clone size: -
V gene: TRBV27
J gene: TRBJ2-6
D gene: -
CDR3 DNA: TGTGCCAGCAGTTTAACGAGGAGAGGGGCCAACGTCCTGACTTTC
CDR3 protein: CASSLTRRGANVLTF

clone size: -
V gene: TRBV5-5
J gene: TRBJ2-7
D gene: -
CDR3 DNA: TGTGCCAGCAGCTTGGATTGGGCAGACCAGTCCTACGAGCAGTACTTC
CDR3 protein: CASSLDWADQSYEQYF

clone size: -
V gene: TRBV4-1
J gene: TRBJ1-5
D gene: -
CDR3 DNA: TGCGCCAGCAGCCAAGGTCCCCGGGATCAGCCCCAGCATTTT
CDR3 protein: CASSQGPRDQPQHF

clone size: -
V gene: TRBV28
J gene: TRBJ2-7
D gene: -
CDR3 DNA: TGTGCCAGCAGTCTTCCGGGAGAGCAGTACTTC
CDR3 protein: CASSLPGEQYF

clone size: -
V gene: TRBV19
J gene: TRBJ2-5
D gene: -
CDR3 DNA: TGTGCCAGTAGCCATCAGGGGAAGCCACAAGAGACCCAGTACTTC
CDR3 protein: CASSHQGKPQETQYF

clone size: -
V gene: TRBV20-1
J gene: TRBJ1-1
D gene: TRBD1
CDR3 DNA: TGCAGCACCAGGGGGCTCACTGAAGCTTTCTTT
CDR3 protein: CSTRGLTEAFF

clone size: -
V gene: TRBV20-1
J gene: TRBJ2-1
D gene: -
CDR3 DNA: TGCAGTGCTAGTCGAAGGGGCACCGACAATGAGCAGTTCTTC
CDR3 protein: CSASRRGTDNEQFF

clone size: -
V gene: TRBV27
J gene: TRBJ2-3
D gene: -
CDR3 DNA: TGTGCCAGCAGTCCGCCCAGGGTCACAGATACGCAGTATTTT
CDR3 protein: CASSPPRVTDTQYF

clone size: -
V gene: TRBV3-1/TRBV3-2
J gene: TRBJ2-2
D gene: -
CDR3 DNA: TGTGCCAGCAGTCTCACCGGGACTGGCAGGAGCGGGGAGCTGTTTTTT
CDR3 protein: CASSLTGTGRSGELFF

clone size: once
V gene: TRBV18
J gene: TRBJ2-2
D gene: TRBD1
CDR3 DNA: TGTGCCAGCTCACCGACAGGGACCGGGGAGCTGTTTTTT
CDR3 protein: CASSPTGTGELFF

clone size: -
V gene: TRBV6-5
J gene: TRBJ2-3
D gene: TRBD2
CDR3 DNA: TGTGCCAGCAGACTAGCGGAGATCACAGATACGCAGTATTTT
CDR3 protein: CASRLAEITDTQYF

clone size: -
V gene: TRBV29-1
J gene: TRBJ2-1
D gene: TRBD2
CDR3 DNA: TGCAGCGCGGTTCGAGCGGGAACGCACGAGCAGTTCTTC
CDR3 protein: CSAVRAGTHEQFF

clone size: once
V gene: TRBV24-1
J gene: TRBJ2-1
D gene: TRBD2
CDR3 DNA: TGTGCCACCAGTGATTTGGTGGGGGCGACTAGCGGAGGCTACAATGAGCAGTTCTTC
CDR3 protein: CATSDLVGATSGGYNEQFF

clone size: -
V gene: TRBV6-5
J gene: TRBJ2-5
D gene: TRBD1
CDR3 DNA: TGTGCCAGCAGTTACCAGGGGGCAGCCCACCAAGAGACCCAGTACTTC
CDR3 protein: CASSYQGAAHQETQYF

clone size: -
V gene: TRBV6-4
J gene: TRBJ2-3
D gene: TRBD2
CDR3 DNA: TGTGCCAGCAGTGAAGGGCTAGCGGGAGCTGATACGCAGTATTTT
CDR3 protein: CASSEGLAGADTQYF

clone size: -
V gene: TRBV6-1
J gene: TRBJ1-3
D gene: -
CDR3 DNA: TGTGCCAGCAGTGCCCCGGGGGGGAGCTCTGGAAACACCATATATTTT
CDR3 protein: CASSAPGGSSGNTIYF

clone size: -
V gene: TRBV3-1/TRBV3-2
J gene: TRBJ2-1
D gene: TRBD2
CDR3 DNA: TGTGCCAGCAGCCAAACTAGCGGCTACAATGAGCAGTTCTTC
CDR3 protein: CASSQTSGYNEQFF

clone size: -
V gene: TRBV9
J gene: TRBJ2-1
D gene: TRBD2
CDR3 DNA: TGTGCCAGCAGCCCCCAAGCGGGAACCTACAATGAGCAGTTCTTC
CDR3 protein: CASSPQAGTYNEQFF

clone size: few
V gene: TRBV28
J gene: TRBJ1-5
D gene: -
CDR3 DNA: TGTGCCAGCAGCACGGCGGGTGGCCGCAATCAGCCCCAGCATTTT
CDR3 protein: CASSTAGGRNQPQHF

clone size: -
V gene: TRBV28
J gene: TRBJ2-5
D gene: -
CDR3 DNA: TGTGCCAGCAGTCACGGGACTTCCCGTAGCGAGGGTGAGACCCAGTACTTC
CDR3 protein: CASSHGTSRSEGETQYF

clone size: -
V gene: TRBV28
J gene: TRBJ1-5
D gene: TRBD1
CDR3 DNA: TGTGCCAGCAGGCGCGGGGACAGGGGGAATCAGCCCCAGCATTTT
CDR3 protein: CASRRGDRGNQPQHF

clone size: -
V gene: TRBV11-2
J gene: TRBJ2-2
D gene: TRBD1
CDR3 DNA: TGTGCCAGCAGCAAAACCGGGACAGTTAACACCGGGGAGCTGTTTTTT
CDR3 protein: CASSKTGTVNTGELFF

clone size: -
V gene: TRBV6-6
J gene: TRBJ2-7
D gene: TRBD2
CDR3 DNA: TGTGCCAGCACCACGGGAGGAAGAGAGCAGTACTTC
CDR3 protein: CASTTGGREQYF

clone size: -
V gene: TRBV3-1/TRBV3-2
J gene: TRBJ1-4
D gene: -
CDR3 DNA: TGTGCCAGCAGCCGGTATACAGGGAAAGAAAAACTGTTTTTT
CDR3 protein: CASSRYTGKEKLFF

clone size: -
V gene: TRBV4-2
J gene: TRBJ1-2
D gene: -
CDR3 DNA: TGTGCCAGCAGCCAAGACCGGTCGGTAGAGTATGGCTACACCTTC
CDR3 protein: CASSQDRSVEYGYTF

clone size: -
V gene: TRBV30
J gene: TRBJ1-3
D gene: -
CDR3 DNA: TGTGCCTGGGGTCAACACAACTCTGGAAACACCATATATTTT
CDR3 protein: CAWGQHNSGNTIYF

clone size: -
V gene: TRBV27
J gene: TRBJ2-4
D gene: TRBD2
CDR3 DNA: TGTGCCAGCAGCTCATGGGGGGGTGCCAAAAACATTCAGTACTTC
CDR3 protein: CASSSWGGAKNIQYF

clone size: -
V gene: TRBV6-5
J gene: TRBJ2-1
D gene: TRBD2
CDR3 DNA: TGTGCCAGCAGAGGGACTAGCGGGAGCGATGAGCAGTTCTTC
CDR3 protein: CASRGTSGSDEQFF

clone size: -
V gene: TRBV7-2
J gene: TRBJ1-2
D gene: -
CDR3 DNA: TGTGCCAGCAGCTTAGCTACAGGAGACTATGGCTACACCTTC
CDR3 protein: CASSLATGDYGYTF

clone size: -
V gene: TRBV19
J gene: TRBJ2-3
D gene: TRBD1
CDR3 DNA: TGTGCCAGTAGTTTAAGACAGGGGACAGATACGCAGTATTTT
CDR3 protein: CASSLRQGTDTQYF

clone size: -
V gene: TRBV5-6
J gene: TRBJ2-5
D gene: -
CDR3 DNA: TGTGCCAGCAGCAGTCAGGGTTGGGAAGAGACCCAGTACTTC
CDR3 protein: CASSSQGWEETQYF

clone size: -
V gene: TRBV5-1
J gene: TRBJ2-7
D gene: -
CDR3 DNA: TGCGCCAGCAGCCCGGCGGTGAGAAGCGGTGCCACGACAGAGCAGTACTTC
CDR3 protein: CASSPAVRSGATTEQYF

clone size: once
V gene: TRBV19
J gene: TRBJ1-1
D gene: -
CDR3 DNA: TGTGCCAGTAGTATAGGGGCGAACACTGAAGCTTTCTTT
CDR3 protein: CASSIGANTEAFF

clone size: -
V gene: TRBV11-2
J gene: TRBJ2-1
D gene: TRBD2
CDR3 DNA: TGTGCCAGCAGCTTAGTATTGGCTAGCGGAAACAATGAGCAGTTCTTC
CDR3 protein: CASSLVLASGNNEQFF

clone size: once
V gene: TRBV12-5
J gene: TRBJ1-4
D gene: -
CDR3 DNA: TGTGCTAGTGGTTTGAGGGGGGGTGGACTTTTGAGGGCTGAAAAACTGTTTTTT
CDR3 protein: CASGLRGGGLLRAEKLFF

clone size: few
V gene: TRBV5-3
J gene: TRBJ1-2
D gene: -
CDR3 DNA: TGTGCCAGAAGCTTAACCCGTCCTGCGGCCAGTAACTATGGCTACACCTTC
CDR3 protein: CARSLTRPAASNYGYTF

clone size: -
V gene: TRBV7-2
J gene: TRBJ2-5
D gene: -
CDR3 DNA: TGTGCCAGCAGCTCAGGGAGAAGCGGGGAGACCCAGTACTTC
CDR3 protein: CASSSGRSGETQYF

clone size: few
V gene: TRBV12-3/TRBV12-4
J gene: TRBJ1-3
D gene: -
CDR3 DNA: TGTGCCAGCAGGACATCGGGGGGAAACACCATATATTTT
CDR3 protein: CASRTSGGNTIYF

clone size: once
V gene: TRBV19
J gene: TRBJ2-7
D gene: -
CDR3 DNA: TGTGCCAGTAGGAGACAGGGAGGAGGCTACGAGCAGTACTTC
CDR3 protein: CASRRQGGGYEQYF

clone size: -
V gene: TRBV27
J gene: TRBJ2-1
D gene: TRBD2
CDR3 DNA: TGTGCCAGCAGTTTCCTCGGACTAGCGGGAGATAATGAGCAGTTCTTC
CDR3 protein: CASSFLGLAGDNEQFF

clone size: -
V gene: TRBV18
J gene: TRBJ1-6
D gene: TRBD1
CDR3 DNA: TGTGCCAGCTCACCCTGGGGACAGGCCTTCTCCTATAATTCACCCCTCCACTTT
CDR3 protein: CASSPWGQAFSYNSPLHF

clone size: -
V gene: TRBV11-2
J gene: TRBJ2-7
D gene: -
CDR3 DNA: TGTGCCAGCAGCTCCCGCTACGAGCAGTACTTC
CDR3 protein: CASSSRYEQYF

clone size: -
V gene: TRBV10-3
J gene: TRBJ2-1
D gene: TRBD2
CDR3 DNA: TGTGCCATCAGGGACGAAAGCGGGAGCGGGGAGCAGTTCTTC
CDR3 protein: CAIRDESGSGEQFF

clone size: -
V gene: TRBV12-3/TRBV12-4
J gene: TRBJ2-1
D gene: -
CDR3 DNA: TGTGCCAGCAGTTCTCAGTTGAATGAGCAGTTCTTC
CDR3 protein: CASSSQLNEQFF

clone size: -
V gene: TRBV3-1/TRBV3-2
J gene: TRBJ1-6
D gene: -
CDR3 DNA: TGTGCCAGCAGCCTCGGAGGGACTTCACCCCTCCACTTT
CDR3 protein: CASSLGGTSPLHF

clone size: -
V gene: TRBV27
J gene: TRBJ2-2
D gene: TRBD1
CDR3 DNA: TGTGCCAGCAGTCTACAGATAGGACAGGGGAACACCGGGGAGCTGTTTTTT
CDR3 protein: CASSLQIGQGNTGELFF

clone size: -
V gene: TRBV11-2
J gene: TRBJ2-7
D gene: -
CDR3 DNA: TGTGCCAGCAGCTTAGTCCCCTCCCGGGAGTTACCCTACGAGCAGTACTTC
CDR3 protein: CASSLVPSRELPYEQYF

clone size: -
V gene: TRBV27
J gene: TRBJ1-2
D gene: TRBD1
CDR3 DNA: TGTGCCAGCAGTTCGGACAGGGGGAGCTACTATGGCTACACCTTC
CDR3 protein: CASSSDRGSYYGYTF

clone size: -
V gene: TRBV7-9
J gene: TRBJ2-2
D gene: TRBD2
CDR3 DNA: TGTGCCAGCAGCTTTTATGCGGGAGGGCCCGCGAACACCGGGGAGCTGTTTTTT
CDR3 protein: CASSFYAGGPANTGELFF

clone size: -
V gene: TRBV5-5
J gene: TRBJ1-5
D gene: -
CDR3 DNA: TGTGCCAGCAGCCCGGTGGGGGGTTATAGCAATCAGCCCCAGCATTTT
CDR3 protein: CASSPVGGYSNQPQHF

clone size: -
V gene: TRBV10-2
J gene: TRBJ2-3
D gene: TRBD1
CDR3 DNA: TGCGCCAGCAGTAGACAGGGGGTAAGAGATACGCAGTATTTT
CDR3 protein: CASSRQGVRDTQYF

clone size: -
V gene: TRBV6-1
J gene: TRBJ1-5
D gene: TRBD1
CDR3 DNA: TGTGCCAGCAGTCGGACAGGGGGTGAAAATCAGCCCCAGCATTTT
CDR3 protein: CASSRTGGENQPQHF

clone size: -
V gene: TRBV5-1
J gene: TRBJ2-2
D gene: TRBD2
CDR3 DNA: TGCGCCAGCAGCGTCGGACTAGCGGGAGTGACCGGGGAGCTGTTTTTT
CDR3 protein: CASSVGLAGVTGELFF

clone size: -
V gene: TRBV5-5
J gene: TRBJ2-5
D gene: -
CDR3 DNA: TGTGCCAGCAGCTTAGGGGCAGGGTTAGAGACCCAGTACTTC
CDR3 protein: CASSLGAGLETQYF